This entry concerns a single T cell receptor beta chain. Noted time point: blood 4 weeks post-SBRT, at nephrectomy. Treatment defined: 15 Gy SBRT to primary tumor, nephrectomy 4 weeks later. Profiling relied on immunoSEQ multiplex PCR, and the TCRdb table lists in-frame clones only, not all of them. This sample yields roughly 92,000 clones, of which approximately 80% are seen a single time; around 7.7% belongs to the top ten. This entry comes from a study of radiation and T cells in renal cell carcinoma. The germline gives CDR1 SNHLY, CDR2 FYNNEI. The CDR3 runs 13 residues. V was cut by 6 bases and J by 8 bases, with 11 bases left in between.

This TCR was recovered from a man aged 55 to 70 with renal cell carcinoma. The chain recombines TRBV2 with TRBJ1-6; D ambiguous. The sequencing used blood, collected from a patient whose treatment included radiotherapy and nephrectomy. Written as DNA, the CDR3 is TGTGCCAGCAGCTCAGAGGCGTATTCACCCCTCCACTTT. This codes for CASSSEAYSPLHF.